The entry below describes one T cell receptor beta chain. These data originate in a study of blood T cell repertoires in COVID-19. Across the whole study: The study drew acute and convalescent COVID-19 samples from the United States, Italy and Spain. Sample material is recorded as cDNA or gDNA derived from T cells, B-cell-depleted T cells, or PBMCs.

The V gene end was trimmed by 6 bases and the J gene end by 10 bases; junction bases not matched to a gene: 9. In germline, CDR1 is LNHDA, CDR2 SQIVND (reference sequence). The CDR3 contains 14 residues. Assay used: immunoSEQ multiplex PCR; TCRdb lists only in-frame clones, some missing. The sample lists roughly 75,000 clones, less than 90% occurring once. The origin of this receptor is a man aged 45-65 years with COVID-19, enrolled during active disease. Specimen: peripheral blood. The chain employs TRBV19 and TRBJ2-2; 9 bases align to TRBD1. CDR3 amino acids: CASSPRTGAVELFF. The CDR3 region has the DNA TGTGCCAGTAGCCCTCGGACAGGGGCCGTGGAGCTGTTTTTT. The full variable domain, with the rest looked up from reference TRBV19 and TRBJ2-2, is DGGITQSPKYLFRKEGQNVTLSCEQNLNHDAMYWYRQDPGQGLRLIYYSQIVNDFQKGDIAEGYSVSREKKESFPLTVTSAQKNPTAFYLCASSPRTGAVELFFGEGSRLTVL.